What follows describes a single T cell receptor (beta chain). Its antigen is still unknown. The CDR3 contains 14 residues. V was cut by 7 bases and J by 1 base, with 13 bases left in between. The germline gives CDR1 MNHNY, CDR2 SVGAGI (reference sequence). Using immunoSEQ multiplex PCR, the repertoire was profiled, and TCRdb retains in-frame clones only, with some absent. The sample holds over 100,000 clones, roughly 60% seen once. The record originates from a study of cytotoxic CD8 clonotypes in ibrutinib-treated CLL. For the study at large: In all, about 11 patients were relapsed/refractory, fewer than 16 were treatment-naive and approximately 17 were IGHV unmutated. Study-level results: Stable or contracted on treatment, public clonotypes were also uncommon.

This receptor was obtained from a human donor with chronic lymphocytic leukemia. The sample in question was PBMCs, obtained after 24 months of ibrutinib treatment. The chain recombines TRBV6-6 with TRBJ2-5; D gene ambiguous. For the CDR3, the DNA is TGTGCCAGCATGAGGTACCGAGCCCAAGAGACCCAGTACTTC. It translates to CASMRYRAQETQYF.